This T cell receptor beta chain was retrieved from a study of CD8 T cells in Susac syndrome. Reverse transcription of about 0.45 to 1 ug RNA was performed with random hexamers. immunoSEQ multiplex PCR amplified TCR beta CDR3 across 54 Vbeta, 13 Jbeta. Via MiXCR, TCRdb re-called the immunoSEQ multiplex PCR reads, giving one row per CDR3 protein. The table shows a few hundred thousand distinct CDR3 sequences, with under 95% occurring only once. Looked up from germline, CDR1 is LNHNV and CDR2 is YYDKDF (reference sequence). The CDR3 is made up of 13 amino acids. V lost 1 base and J lost 4, with 7 bases in between.

The gene calls are TRBV15 and TRBJ1-1, with D perhaps TRBD1 (5 bases). The sequenced sample was CD4+ T cells from PBMCs. This clonotype was obtained from a human donor with multiple sclerosis. The CDR3 sequence is CATSRGRGTEAFF. The CDR3, as DNA: TGTGCCACCAGCAGAGGAAGGGGCACTGAAGCTTTCTTT.